This T cell receptor (beta chain) derives from a study of ipilimumab plus nivolumab after autologous stem cell transplantation. Details on this clone: What it recognizes is unknown.

Germline CDR1 reads SGHRS; CDR2 reads YFSETQ. Trimming took 2 bases from V and 3 from J, leaving 8 bases between them. The CDR3 totals 13 residues. The method was immunoSEQ multiplex PCR; TCRdb's version includes in-frame clones alone and lacks a portion of them. The sample yields about 12,000 clones, approximately 69% seen once. Overall study results and limits: TCR repertoire, Treg phenotype and gut microbiota reportedly support more study of this approach.

The material sequenced was PBMCs, taken in a trial of ipilimumab plus nivolumab as post-transplant consolidation. V usage is TRBV5-1 and J usage is TRBJ1-1; unclear D gene. The receptor's source is a male donor with diffuse large B-cell lymphoma. CDR3 nucleotides: TGCGCCAGCAGCTTTAGACAAGACACTGAAGCTTTCTTT. It encodes CASSFRQDTEAFF.